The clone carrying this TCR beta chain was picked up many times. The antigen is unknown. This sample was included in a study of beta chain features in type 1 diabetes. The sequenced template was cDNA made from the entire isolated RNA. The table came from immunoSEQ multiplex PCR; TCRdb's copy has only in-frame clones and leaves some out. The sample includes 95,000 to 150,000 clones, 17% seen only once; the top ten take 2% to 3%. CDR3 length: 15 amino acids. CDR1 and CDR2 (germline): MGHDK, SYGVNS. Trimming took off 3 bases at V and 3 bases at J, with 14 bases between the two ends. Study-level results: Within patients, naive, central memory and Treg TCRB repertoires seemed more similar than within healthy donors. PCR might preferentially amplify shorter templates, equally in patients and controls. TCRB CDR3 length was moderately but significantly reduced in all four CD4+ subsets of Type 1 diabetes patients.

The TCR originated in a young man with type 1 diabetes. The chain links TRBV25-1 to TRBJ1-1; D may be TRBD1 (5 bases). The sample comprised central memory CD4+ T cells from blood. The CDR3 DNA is TGTGCCAGCAGTGATTCGTCCCAGGGAGACACTGAAGCTTTCTTT. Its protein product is CASSDSSQGDTEAFF.